Presented here are 17 T cell receptor beta chains from one specimen sequenced in a study of molecular identifiers for immune sequencing clone quantification. A single record per CDR3 protein comes from TCRdb applying MiXCR to the PCR reads. This repertoire shows nearly 650,000 distinct CDR3 sequences, over 25% found once; its top ten account for about 0.81%. Sample: naive CD8+ T cells from blood, with Jurkat cell RNA spiked in. Specified subset: FACS-sorted CD8+CD4-CCR7+CD45RA+ naive T cells. All receptors derive from a human donor in good health. Some libraries in this study had Jurkat cell RNA spiked in.

Details on this clonotype: Because the CDR3 is missing its conserved closing phenylalanine or tryptophan, this is likely a read error. The rearrangement links TRBV5-1 to TRBJ2-7; 9 bases map to TRBD1. Germline V CDR1 and CDR2: SGHRS, YFSETQ. The CDR3 covers 13 residues. V lost 8 bases to trimming and J lost 6 bases; unmatched junction nucleotides: 9. DNA for the CDR3: TGCGCCAGTCCAGGACAGGGGTTCCGCGAGCAGTACATC. Translating gives CASPGQGFREQYI.

This chain connects TRBV29-1 to TRBJ2-5, with a tentative D call TRBD2 (6 bases). CDR1 is SQVTM and CDR2 is ANQGSEA in the germline V gene. The CDR3 is 14 residues long. The V and J ends lost 3 bases and 13 bases respectively, with 24 bases between them. The CDR3 coding sequence is TGCAGCGTTGATGTCGGTTTAGCGGCAGCGCCCCCGTACTTC. It codes for CSVDVGLAAAPPYF. The full variable domain, its missing parts supplied by reference TRBV29-1 and TRBJ2-5, is SAVISQKPSRDICQRGTSLTIQCQVDSQVTMMFWYRQQPGQSLTLIATANQGSEATYESGFVIDKFPISRPNLTFSTLTVSNMSPEDSSIYLCSVDVGLAAAPPYFGPGTRLLVL.

In this sample, this clonotype turned up many times. In DNA form, the CDR3 reads TGTGCCAGGGAGTGGGGGAGCGCTCCTGTTATTACGCAGTATTTT. It translates to CAREWGSAPVITQYF. This chain uses TRBV6-5 with TRBJ2-3; D tentatively reads TRBD1 or TRBD2 (5 bases each). The CDR3 runs to 15 residues. The V and J ends lost 9 bases and 8 bases respectively, with 24 bases between them. Germline CDR1 is MNHEY and CDR2 is SVGAGI.

This clonotype was counted ten times or more. The chain couples TRBV30 to TRBJ2-7; 9 positions agree with TRBD2. V trimming: 2 bases; J trimming: 6 bases; junction bases outside the gene matches: 5. Per the germline V gene, CDR1 is GTSNPN and CDR2 is SVGIG (reference sequence). The CDR3 sequence is 13 residues long. The DNA of the CDR3 is TGTGCCTGGAGTCCCGGGACTAGCATCGAGCAGTACTTC. Translating it yields CAWSPGTSIEQYF. Using reference TRBV30 and TRBJ2-7 for the parts outside the CDR3, the full variable domain is SQTIHQWPATLVQPVGSPLSLECTVEGTSNPNLYWYRQAAGRGLQLLFYSVGIGQISSEVPQNLSASRPQDRQFILSSKKLLLSDSGFYLCAWSPGTSIEQYFGPGTRLTVT.

This clonotype was seen a few times. This chain connects TRBV2 to TRBJ1-1, with no clear D. The CDR3 is made up of 13 amino acids. V was clipped by 7 bases and J by 4 bases, with 13 bases between them. From germline, CDR1 is SNHLY and CDR2 FYNNEI. The chain's CDR3 is CASMEVVGTEAFF. CDR3 nucleotide sequence: TGTGCCAGCATGGAAGTGGTGGGCACTGAAGCTTTCTTT.

This sequence joins TRBV29-1 and TRBJ2-1; TRBD2 is a possible D gene (5 bases). Trimming removed 8 bases from V and 0 bases from J, with 14 bases in between. CDR3 length: 14 residues. CDR1 SQVTM and CDR2 ANQGSEA come from the germline V gene. CDR3 nucleotides: TGCAGCCTGCGCGCGGGCAGCTCCTACAATGAGCAGTTCTTC. Its translation: CSLRAGSSYNEQFF.

CDR3 in amino acids: CASSFGGGADEQFF. The CDR3 DNA sequence: TGTGCCAGCAGTTTCGGGGGAGGGGCGGATGAGCAGTTCTTC. The chain employs TRBV28 and TRBJ2-1; the match to TRBD2 covers 7 bases. The length of the CDR3 is 14 residues. The trim removed 3 bases at V and 8 bases at J, leaving 7 bases unmatched. Germline V gene sequence: CDR1 MDHEN, CDR2 SYDVKM. The full variable domain, completed using reference TRBV28 and TRBJ2-1, is DVKVTQSSRYLVKRTGEKVFLECVQDMDHENMFWYRQDPGLGLRLIYFSYDVKMKEKGDIPEGYSVSREKKERFSLILESASTNQTSMYLCASSFGGGADEQFFGPGTRLTVL.

The chain joins TRBV4-3 to TRBJ2-2, with no clear D. The V gene lost 0 bases and the J gene lost 7 bases, with 9 bases spanning the gap. Germline V lookup: CDR1 LGHNA, CDR2 YSLEER. This CDR3 has 14 residues. CDR3 sequence: CASSQDITNGELFF. CDR3 nucleotide sequence: TGCGCCAGCAGCCAAGATATAACGAACGGGGAGCTGTTTTTT.

This clonotype was seen repeatedly, ten times or more. The chain has TRBV6-1 and TRBJ2-7; 7 bases map to TRBD2. The V segment lost 6 bases and the J segment 2 bases; nucleotides outside the gene matches: 7. Germline assignment: CDR1 MNHNS and CDR2 SASEGT. The CDR3 is made up of 14 amino acids. The CDR3 loop is CASRGPGTTYEQYF. The DNA of the CDR3 is TGTGCCAGCAGAGGGCCCGGGACTACCTACGAGCAGTACTTC.

This clonotype was recorded a few times. The chain is built from TRBV27 and TRBJ1-2, with 8 bases matching TRBD1. Germline CDR1 MNHEY, CDR2 SMNVEV (reference sequence). V shed 7 bases and J 6 bases; nucleotides not matched to a gene: 10. CDR3 length: 14 residues. The CDR3 DNA sequence: TGTGCCAGCACCCCCCTGACAGGGGTGCATGGCTACACCTTC. Encoded protein: CASTPLTGVHGYTF.

This clonotype was picked up a small number of times. This chain connects TRBV12-3 or TRBV12-4 to TRBJ1-5; 7 bases fit TRBD1. The CDR3 covers 16 residues. Trimming at V came to 6 bases and at J to 2 bases, leaving 10 bases not matched to a gene. The chain's CDR3 is CASRFSGQGGNQPQHF. The CDR3, as DNA: TGTGCCAGCAGATTCAGTGGGCAGGGGGGCAATCAGCCCCAGCATTTT.

Details on this clonotype: Its ends do not fully match the called genes, so a read error is possible. The chain joins TRBV2 to TRBJ1-3, with no clear D. CDR1 and CDR2 (germline): SNHLY, FYNNEI. There are 15 residues in the CDR3. The CDR3 protein is CASREDGYSGNTIYF. DNA of the CDR3: TGTGCCAGCAGAGAAGACGGATACTCTGGAAACACCATATATTTT.

Comments on this clonotype: A read error may explain this, as a much larger clone is one base away. The rearrangement links TRBV28 to TRBJ2-1; D is uncertain. CDR1 MDHEN and CDR2 SYDVKM come from the germline V gene. The CDR3 has 11 residues. The CDR3 here is CACSFEDEQFF. As DNA, the CDR3 is TGTGCCTGCAGTTTCGAGGATGAGCAGTTCTTC.

The chain combines TRBV2 with TRBJ2-3; D is unresolved. Between the trimmed V and J ends, which lost 6 bases and 2 bases, there was a span of 15 bases. The CDR3 consists of 15 residues. Germline CDR1 SNHLY, CDR2 FYNNEI. The CDR3 is CASSDITTSTDTQYF. CDR3 bases: TGTGCCAGCAGCGATATAACCACTTCCACAGATACGCAGTATTTT.

This clonotype has a handful of counts. V usage is TRBV11-3 and J usage is TRBJ2-5, with TRBD1 matching over 10 bases. This CDR3 contains 15 residues. From germline, CDR1 is SGHNT and CDR2 YENEEA. After removal of 5 bases from V and 5 bases from J, the junction contained 8 bases not matched to a gene. The CDR3 sequence is CASSLGTGVMETQYF. CDR3 nucleotides: TGTGCCAGCAGCCTGGGGACAGGGGTTATGGAGACCCAGTACTTC.

At least ten counts were recorded for this clonotype. The chain links TRBV13 to TRBJ2-3; 9 nucleotides align to TRBD2. This CDR3 spans 16 amino acids. CDR1 and CDR2 from the germline V gene are PRHDT and FYEKMQ (reference sequence). Germline trimming cut 2 bases from V and 6 bases from J; bases unmatched to any gene: 9. Here the CDR3 DNA reads TGTGCCAGCAGCTTACGGGGGCGGGGGGGCGTCGATACGCAGTATTTT. It encodes CASSLRGRGGVDTQYF.

This clonotype was counted between two and nine times. The CDR3 loop is CASSLAGVTGELFF. The CDR3 region has the DNA TGTGCCAGCAGTTTGGCGGGAGTTACCGGGGAGCTGTTTTTT. The chain recombines TRBV27 with TRBJ2-2, with TRBD2 matching over 7 bases. Looked up from germline, CDR1 is MNHEY and CDR2 is SMNVEV (reference sequence). V lost 3 bases and J lost 5; bases outside the gene matches: 3. CDR3 length: 14 residues.